The 32 T cell receptor beta chains listed next were all sequenced from one sample in a study of T-cell memory formation after mild COVID-19. TCRdb independently ran MiXCR on the 5' RACE reads; one entry per CDR3 protein. The table includes 140,000 or so distinct CDR3 sequences, roughly a fifth detected once. The sample consisted of PBMCs or a T cell subset sorted from them (not recorded which). These TCRs come from an adult woman who had mild COVID-19 (a few samples of this study predate the infection). Cell type and time point are not known.

This clonotype appeared a few times. The rearrangement links TRBV5-1 to TRBJ2-1, with 8 bases aligning to TRBD2. The CDR3 is 14 residues long. Germline V gene data show CDR1 as SGHRS and CDR2 as YFSETQ. Trimming at V came to 4 bases and at J to 2 bases, leaving 2 bases not matched to a gene. The CDR3 region has the DNA TGCGCCAGCAGCACCGGGGGGGCCTACAATGAGCAGTTCTTC. Translation gives CASSTGGAYNEQFF. Filled out from reference TRBV5-1 and TRBJ2-1, the complete variable domain reads KAGVTQTPRYLIKTRGQQVTLSCSPISGHRSVSWYQQTPGQGLQFLFEYFSETQRNKGNFPGRFSGRQFSNSRSEMNVSTLELGDSALYLCASSTGGAYNEQFFGPGTRLTVL.

This chain joins TRBV12-3 or TRBV12-4 and TRBJ1-1; D gene uncertain. This CDR3 comprises 13 residues. V lost 3 bases and J 8 bases, leaving 13 bases between the germline ends. The CDR3 sequence is CASSFQSVSEAFF. CDR3 nucleotides: TGTGCCAGCAGTTTCCAATCCGTTTCGGAAGCTTTCTTT.

This clonotype was detected ten times or more. The chain is built from TRBV5-1 and TRBJ2-7, with D possibly matching TRBD1 (6 bases). The V end was cut by 4 bases, the J end by 3 bases, with 11 bases between. CDR3 length equals 13 residues. CDR1 SGHRS and CDR2 YFSETQ come from the germline V gene. The CDR3 coding sequence is TGCGCCAGCAGCCGGGACACATACTACGAGCAGTACTTC. Translation: CASSRDTYYEQYF. The complete variable domain, with remaining parts taken from reference TRBV5-1 and TRBJ2-7, reads KAGVTQTPRYLIKTRGQQVTLSCSPISGHRSVSWYQQTPGQGLQFLFEYFSETQRNKGNFPGRFSGRQFSNSRSEMNVSTLELGDSALYLCASSRDTYYEQYFGPGTRLTVT.

The rearrangement uses TRBV9 and TRBJ2-5, with 8 bases that match TRBD1. Trimming removed 0 bases from V and 4 bases from J; junction bases left unmatched: 2. Germline assignment: CDR1 SGDLS and CDR2 YYNGEE. This CDR3 is built from 14 residues. This CDR3 is CASSVVGQGETQYF. In DNA, the CDR3 is TGTGCCAGCAGCGTAGTCGGACAGGGAGAGACCCAGTACTTC.

The genes are TRBV5-1 and TRBJ2-2, with D maybe TRBD2 (7 bases). The CDR3 loop spans 15 amino acids. Germline CDR1 and CDR2: SGHRS and YFSETQ. V dropped 2 bases and J dropped 3 bases, with 11 bases sitting between them. Written as DNA, the CDR3 is TGCGCCAGCAGCTTCGGGGGGCTCCACACCGGGGAGCTGTTTTTT. It codes for CASSFGGLHTGELFF.

J is TRBJ2-1 and V is TRBV12-3 or TRBV12-4; 8 bases are shared with TRBD2. With 6 bases clipped from V and 0 bases from J, the junction kept 16 bases outside the gene matches. This CDR3 has 19 residues. CDR3 sequence: CASSHPQRREVSSYNEQFF. As DNA, the CDR3 is TGTGCCAGCAGCCACCCCCAGAGGCGGGAGGTTAGCTCCTACAATGAGCAGTTCTTC.

For the CDR3, the DNA is TGCGCCAGCAGCTCCCTAGTGGGGACCGGGGAGCTGTTTTTT. Its translation: CASSSLVGTGELFF. The chain joins TRBV5-1 to TRBJ2-2; D gene unclear. V lost 3 bases and J lost 5, with 11 bases in between. This CDR3 region has 14 residues. Germline CDR1 and CDR2: SGHRS and YFSETQ.

The rearrangement uses TRBV20-1 and TRBJ1-5; TRBD1 is a possible D gene (6 bases). V gave up 0 bases and J gave up 0 bases, with 12 bases separating them. The CDR3 loop spans 16 amino acids. Germline values: CDR1 DFQATT, CDR2 SNEGSKA (reference sequence). The CDR3 DNA reads TGCAGTGCTAGAGAGGGGGGGGCTTATAGCAATCAGCCCCAGCATTTT. This encodes CSAREGGAYSNQPQHF.

This clonotype was counted only a few times. The chain links TRBV5-1 to TRBJ2-1; TRBD2 agrees at 10 bases. CDR1 and CDR2 from the germline V gene are SGHRS and YFSETQ. The CDR3 is 18 amino acids. V shed 1 base, J shed 1 base, and the junction held 8 bases outside the gene matches. The CDR3 nucleotides are TGCGCCAGCAGCTTGTCGTTAGCTAGCGGGGGATCCTACAATGAGCAGTTCTTC. Protein product: CASSLSLASGGSYNEQFF.

This chain links TRBV5-1 with TRBJ2-1; 8 bases match TRBD1. CDR1 is SGHRS and CDR2 is YFSETQ in the germline V gene. The CDR3 length is 14 residues. J lost 5 bases, V lost 4 bases, and 5 bases had no gene match. The CDR3 DNA reads as TGCGCCAGCAGCACCGGACAGGGCCACAATGAGCAGTTCTTC. Amino acids: CASSTGQGHNEQFF.

The rearrangement links TRBV4-3 to TRBJ1-1, with a possible D match to TRBD1 (5 bases). Germline values: CDR1 LGHNA, CDR2 YSLEER. The CDR3 is made up of 13 amino acids. V lost 6 bases, J lost 1 base, and 9 bases lay in between. CDR3 DNA sequence: TGCGCCAGCAGGTGGGGCAGGAACACTGAAGCTTTCTTT. Translating gives CASRWGRNTEAFF.

The chain uses TRBV7-6 and TRBJ1-1; TRBD1 agrees at 9 bases. The germline gives CDR1 SGHVS, CDR2 FNYEAQ. Trimming took 4 bases from V and 1 from J; bases not matched to a gene: 7. The CDR3 has 16 residues. DNA of the CDR3: TGTGCCAGCAGCTCTAGACGACAGGGGGAGAACACTGAAGCTTTCTTT. Translation gives CASSSRRQGENTEAFF.

This clonotype was seen repeatedly, ten times or more. The J gene is TRBJ2-3, the V gene TRBV5-1, with no clear D. The CDR3 runs 11 residues. V lost 3 bases, J lost 5 bases, and 4 bases lay in between. The germline V gene has CDR1 SGHRS and CDR2 YFSETQ. DNA for the CDR3: TGCGCCAGCAGCTGGGAAGATACGCAGTATTTT. This codes for CASSWEDTQYF. The entire variable domain, with the rest obtained from reference TRBV5-1 and TRBJ2-3, is as follows: KAGVTQTPRYLIKTRGQQVTLSCSPISGHRSVSWYQQTPGQGLQFLFEYFSETQRNKGNFPGRFSGRQFSNSRSEMNVSTLELGDSALYLCASSWEDTQYFGPGTRLTVL.

The chain joins TRBV7-9 to TRBJ2-5, with 9 bases aligning to TRBD2. V gave up 2 bases and J gave up 5 bases; unmatched junction bases: 15. This CDR3 comprises 18 residues. In germline, CDR1 is SEHNR, CDR2 FQNEAQ (reference sequence). In DNA form, the CDR3 reads TGTGCCAGCAGCTTACGCGGGGTAGCGGGGGCCAGAGGCGAGACCCAGTACTTC. Translated, it gives CASSLRGVAGARGETQYF.

This clonotype occurred a few times. This sequence joins TRBV3-1 and TRBJ2-5; 8 nucleotides line up with TRBD1. CDR3 length: 15 residues. The ends lost 3 bases at V and 5 bases at J; junction bases unmatched: 8. The germline CDR1 and CDR2 sequences are LGHDT and YNNKEL (reference sequence). This CDR3 reads CASSHSSGTGETQYF. CDR3 nucleotide sequence: TGTGCCAGCAGCCACTCCTCCGGGACAGGCGAGACCCAGTACTTC.

This rearrangement joins TRBV12-3 or TRBV12-4 to TRBJ1-2; D remains ambiguous. V was shortened by 2 bases and J by 4 bases, with 11 bases between the two germline ends. CDR3 length: 14 residues. CDR3 sequence: CASSLRGLGYGYTF. The CDR3 nucleotides are TGTGCCAGCAGTTTAAGAGGGTTGGGCTATGGCTACACCTTC.

This clonotype was seen a handful of times. The chain recombines TRBV4-3 with TRBJ1-3; no reliable D call. Germline V lookup: CDR1 LGHNA, CDR2 YSLEER. This CDR3 is 17 amino acids long. Trimming stripped 0 bases from V and 1 base from J, with 13 bases between. The CDR3 here is CASSQERAVVSGNTIYF. The CDR3 nucleotides are TGCGCCAGCAGCCAAGAGCGGGCAGTCGTATCTGGAAACACCATATATTTT.

In this sample, this clonotype turned up a few times. This chain connects TRBV12-3 or TRBV12-4 to TRBJ2-5; D possibly matches TRBD1 or TRBD2 (5 bases each). The CDR3 has 13 amino acids. The V and J ends lost 5 bases and 9 bases respectively, with 16 bases between them. CDR3 protein: CASSPRDGGPQYF. CDR3 in DNA: TGTGCCAGCAGTCCCCGGGACGGAGGTCCCCAGTACTTC.

The sample holds many counts of this clonotype. V gene TRBV29-1 combines with J gene TRBJ2-2; TRBD1 matches 10 bases. There are 15 residues in the CDR3. CDR1 and CDR2 (germline): SQVTM, ANQGSEA. V trimming: 7 bases; J trimming: 5 bases; junction bases outside the gene matches: 10. CDR3 in DNA: TGCAGCGCTGCAACCGGGACAGGGGTTACCGGGGAGCTGTTTTTT. This encodes CSAATGTGVTGELFF.

The chain carries TRBV12-3 or TRBV12-4 and TRBJ2-5, with 9 bases fitting TRBD1. With 2 bases clipped from V and 5 bases from J, the junction kept 3 bases outside the gene matches. This CDR3 has 14 amino acids. The CDR3 protein is CASSLRQGDETQYF. CDR3 DNA: TGTGCCAGCAGTTTAAGACAGGGGGACGAGACCCAGTACTTC.

The chain has TRBV12-3 or TRBV12-4 and TRBJ2-5; unclear D gene. V shed 6 bases and J shed 5 bases, with 16 bases lying between them. This CDR3 is built from 14 residues. CDR3 sequence (DNA): TGTGCCAGCAGGCCTAGTAGGATTGGGGAGACCCAGTACTTC. It translates to CASRPSRIGETQYF.

This clonotype was counted only a few times. This sequence joins TRBV6-6 and TRBJ1-3; D might be TRBD1 (6 bases). The CDR3 has 15 amino acids. V lost 0 bases, J lost 3 bases, and 9 bases lay in between. Germline V gene sequence: CDR1 MNHNY, CDR2 SVGAGI (reference sequence). The chain's CDR3 is CASSYSRGYGNTIYF. CDR3 nucleotide sequence: TGTGCCAGCAGTTACTCGAGGGGGTATGGAAACACCATATATTTT.

The table lists this clonotype with many counts. This chain connects TRBV27 to TRBJ2-3, with 14 bases lining up with TRBD2. The V gene end was trimmed by 4 bases and the J gene end by 1 base; junction bases not matched to a gene: 10. This CDR3 is built from 19 residues. CDR1 MNHEY and CDR2 SMNVEV come from the germline V gene (reference sequence). The CDR3 sequence is CASSSEGLAGVRGTDTQYF. For the CDR3, the DNA is TGTGCCAGCAGTTCAGAGGGACTAGCGGGAGTCCGGGGCACAGATACGCAGTATTTT.

This clonotype occurred a few times. The chain joins TRBV9 to TRBJ2-1; maybe TRBD1 (6 bases). V lost 2 bases and J lost 0, with 12 bases in between. CDR1 and CDR2 (germline): SGDLS, YYNGEE. The CDR3 is 16 amino acids. CDR3 sequence (DNA): TGTGCCAGCAGCGTCAGGGGCCCGAGCTCCTACAATGAGCAGTTCTTC. Amino acid sequence: CASSVRGPSSYNEQFF. Using reference TRBV9 and TRBJ2-1 for the parts outside the CDR3, the full variable domain is DSGVTQTPKHLITATGQRVTLRCSPRSGDLSVYWYQQSLDQGLQFLIQYYNGEERAKGNILERFSAQQFPDLHSELNLSSLELGDSALYFCASSVRGPSSYNEQFFGPGTRLTVL.

This clonotype has a count of ten or more. The rearrangement uses TRBV7-2 and TRBJ2-7; 9 bases line up with TRBD1. The V gene's germline CDR1 is SGHTA and CDR2 FQGNSA. Unmatched junction bases numbered 9, after V lost 5 bases and J lost 4 bases. The CDR3 is made up of 15 amino acids. CDR3 nucleotides: TGTGCCAGCAGCCCTACCGCCGGACAGGGGTACGAGCAGTACTTC. It yields the protein CASSPTAGQGYEQYF.

The J gene is TRBJ2-5, the V gene TRBV7-6; 10 bases are a match to TRBD1. The V gene end was trimmed by 7 bases and the J gene end by 4 bases; junction bases not matched to a gene: 9. CDR1 is SGHVS, CDR2 FNYEAQ, per germline. There are 15 residues in the CDR3. CDR3 sequence reads: CASIPDRGSRETQYF. In nucleotides, the CDR3 is TGTGCCAGCATCCCGGACAGGGGGTCGCGAGAGACCCAGTACTTC.

This clonotype was seen a handful of times. The rearrangement links TRBV7-9 to TRBJ1-5, with a weak D call TRBD1 (6 bases). Between the trimmed V and J ends, which lost 5 bases and 3 bases, there was a span of 17 bases. CDR1 is SEHNR, CDR2 FQNEAQ, per germline (reference sequence). This CDR3 is 16 amino acids long. This chain's CDR3 is CASSPGGGGPNQPQHF. CDR3 sequence (DNA): TGTGCCAGCAGCCCTGGGGGCGGGGGGCCCAATCAGCCCCAGCATTTT.

The chain has TRBV7-2 and TRBJ2-3; 14 bases map to TRBD2. Looked up from germline, CDR1 is SGHTA and CDR2 is FQGNSA. The length of the CDR3 is 15 residues. With 6 bases clipped from V and 5 bases from J, the junction kept 4 bases outside the gene matches. CDR3 amino acids: CASSPTSGRVDTQYF. The CDR3 region has the DNA TGTGCCAGCAGTCCGACTAGCGGGAGGGTAGATACGCAGTATTTT.

The chain uses TRBV5-1 and TRBJ2-7; 7 bases align to TRBD1. The CDR3 loop spans 13 amino acids. CDR1 is SGHRS, CDR2 YFSETQ, per germline. Trimming cost V 7 bases and J 5 bases; bases outside gene matches: 9. The DNA of the CDR3 is TGCGCCAGCGGCAACACAGGGGCCCACGAGCAGTACTTC. Translated, it gives CASGNTGAHEQYF.

This clonotype was detected only a few times. The chain uses TRBV19 and TRBJ1-5; the D is unclear. V lost 5 bases and J 2 bases, leaving 13 bases between the germline ends. Germline values: CDR1 LNHDA, CDR2 SQIVND (reference sequence). This CDR3 spans 15 amino acids. CDR3: CASSAQRSRNQPQHF. In nucleotides, the CDR3 is TGTGCCAGTAGTGCCCAAAGGTCTCGCAATCAGCCCCAGCATTTT.

Written as DNA, the CDR3 is TGCAGCGTTGTACAGGTCTATGGCTACACCTTC. Its protein product is CSVVQVYGYTF. The rearrangement uses TRBV29-1 and TRBJ1-2, with D possibly matching TRBD1 (5 bases). V was trimmed by 4 bases and J by 4 bases, leaving 7 bases between them. The CDR3 is made up of 11 amino acids. CDR1 is SQVTM and CDR2 is ANQGSEA in the germline V gene.

This clonotype was detected a few times. This chain links TRBV25-1 with TRBJ1-3; D remains unclear. Germline V lookup: CDR1 MGHDK, CDR2 SYGVNS. This CDR3 contains 16 residues. V was shortened by 2 bases and J by 0 bases, with 11 bases between the two germline ends. CDR3 DNA sequence: TGTGCCAGCAGTGAAACAGCGCTGCGCTCTGGAAACACCATATATTTT. It encodes CASSETALRSGNTIYF.